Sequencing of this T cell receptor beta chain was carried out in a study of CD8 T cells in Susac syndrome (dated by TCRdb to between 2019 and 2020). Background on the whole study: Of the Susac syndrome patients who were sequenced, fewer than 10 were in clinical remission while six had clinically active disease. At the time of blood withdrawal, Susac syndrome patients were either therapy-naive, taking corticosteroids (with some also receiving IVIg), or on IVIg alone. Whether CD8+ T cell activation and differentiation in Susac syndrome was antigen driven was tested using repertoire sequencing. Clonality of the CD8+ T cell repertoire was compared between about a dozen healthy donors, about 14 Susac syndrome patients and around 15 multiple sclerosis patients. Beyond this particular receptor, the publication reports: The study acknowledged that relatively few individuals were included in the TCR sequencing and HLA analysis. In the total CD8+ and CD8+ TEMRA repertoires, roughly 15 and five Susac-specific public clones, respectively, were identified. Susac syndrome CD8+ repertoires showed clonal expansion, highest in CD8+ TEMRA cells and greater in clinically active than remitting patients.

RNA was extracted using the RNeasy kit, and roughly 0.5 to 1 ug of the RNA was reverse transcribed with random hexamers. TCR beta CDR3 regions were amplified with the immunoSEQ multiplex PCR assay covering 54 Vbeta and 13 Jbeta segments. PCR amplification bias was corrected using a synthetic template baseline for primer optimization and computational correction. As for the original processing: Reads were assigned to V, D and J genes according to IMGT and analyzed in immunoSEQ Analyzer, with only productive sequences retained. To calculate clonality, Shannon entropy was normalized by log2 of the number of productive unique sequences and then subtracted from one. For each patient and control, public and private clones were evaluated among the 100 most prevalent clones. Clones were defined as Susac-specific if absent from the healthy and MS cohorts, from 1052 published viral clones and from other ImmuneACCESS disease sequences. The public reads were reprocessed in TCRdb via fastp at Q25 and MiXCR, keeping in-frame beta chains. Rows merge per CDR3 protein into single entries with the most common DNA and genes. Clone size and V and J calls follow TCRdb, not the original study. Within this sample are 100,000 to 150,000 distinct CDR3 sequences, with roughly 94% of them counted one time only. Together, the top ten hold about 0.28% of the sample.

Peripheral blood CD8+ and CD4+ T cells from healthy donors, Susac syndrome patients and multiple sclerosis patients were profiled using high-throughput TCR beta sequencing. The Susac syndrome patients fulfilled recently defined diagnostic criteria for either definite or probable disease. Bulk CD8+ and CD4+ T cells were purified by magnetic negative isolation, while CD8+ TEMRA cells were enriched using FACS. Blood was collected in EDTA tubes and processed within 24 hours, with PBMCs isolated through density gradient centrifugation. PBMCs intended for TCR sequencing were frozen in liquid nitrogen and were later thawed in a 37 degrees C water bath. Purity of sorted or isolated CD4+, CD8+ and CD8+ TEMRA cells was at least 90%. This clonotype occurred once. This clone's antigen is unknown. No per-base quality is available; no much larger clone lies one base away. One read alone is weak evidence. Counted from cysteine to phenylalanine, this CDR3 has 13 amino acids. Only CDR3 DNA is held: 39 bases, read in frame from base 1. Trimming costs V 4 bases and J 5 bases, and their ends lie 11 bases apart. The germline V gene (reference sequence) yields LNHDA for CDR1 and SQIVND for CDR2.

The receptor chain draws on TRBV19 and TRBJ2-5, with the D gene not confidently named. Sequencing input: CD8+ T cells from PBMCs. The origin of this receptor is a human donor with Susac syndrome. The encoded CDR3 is CASSKDLEETQYF. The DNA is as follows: TGTGCCAGTAGTAAGGACCTTGAGGAGACCCAGTACTTC.